This T cell receptor (beta chain) was identified during a study of T-cell memory formation after mild COVID-19. Whole-study context: Among the donors, TCR clusters were largely specific to each donor. Whole-study findings and limits: Confirmation of SARS-CoV-2 specificity was lacking for second-wave clones peaking day 37. Shrinking CD4+ clones resided mostly in CM and EM, and CD8+ ones in EMRA. A balance of CD4 and CD8 characterized clones contracting day 15 to 85, whereas later expanders leaned CD4+.

Via MiXCR, TCRdb re-called the 5' RACE reads, giving one row per CDR3 protein. The sample holds some 100,000 distinct CDR3 sequences, 11% seen once. On this clonotype: The antigen is undetermined.

The trim removed 1 base at V and 2 bases at J, leaving 1 base unmatched. The CDR3 extends over 14 amino acids. Germline CDR1 is LGHNA and CDR2 is YNFKEQ. Sequences were obtained from PBMCs or a T cell subset sorted from them (not recorded which). The V and J genes are TRBV4-2 and TRBJ2-5; 7 bases line up with TRBD1. The source is a man aged 18 to 30 who had mild COVID-19 (a few samples of this study predate the infection). Cell type and time point are not known. The CDR3 sequence: CASSQADRQETQYF. CDR3 bases: TGTGCCAGCAGCCAAGCGGACAGGCAAGAGACCCAGTACTTC.